This T cell receptor (beta chain) came from a study of response to subunit inactivated influenza vaccine. Study-wide results and caveats: Every seasonal influenza vaccination brings in few new T cells, the authors suggested.

The germline gives CDR1 SQVTM, CDR2 ANQGSEA. After removal of 6 bases from V and 1 base from J, the junction contained 7 bases not matched to a gene. The CDR3 is 14 amino acids. TCRdb re-called the RT-PCR reads with MiXCR, one entry per CDR3 protein. The data contain more than 700,000 distinct CDR3 sequences, about 20% of them singletons. This clonotype has more than one count but fewer than ten. What it binds is unknown. The chain joins TRBV29-1 to TRBJ2-7; 9 bases agree with TRBD1. The sample consisted of PBMCs from blood, taken more than 4 days after vaccination. This TCR derives from a man in his fifties who received an inactivated influenza vaccine. CDR3 amino acids: CSVAVGQGSYEQYF. Here the CDR3 DNA reads TGCAGCGTCGCTGTGGGACAGGGATCCTACGAGCAGTACTTC.